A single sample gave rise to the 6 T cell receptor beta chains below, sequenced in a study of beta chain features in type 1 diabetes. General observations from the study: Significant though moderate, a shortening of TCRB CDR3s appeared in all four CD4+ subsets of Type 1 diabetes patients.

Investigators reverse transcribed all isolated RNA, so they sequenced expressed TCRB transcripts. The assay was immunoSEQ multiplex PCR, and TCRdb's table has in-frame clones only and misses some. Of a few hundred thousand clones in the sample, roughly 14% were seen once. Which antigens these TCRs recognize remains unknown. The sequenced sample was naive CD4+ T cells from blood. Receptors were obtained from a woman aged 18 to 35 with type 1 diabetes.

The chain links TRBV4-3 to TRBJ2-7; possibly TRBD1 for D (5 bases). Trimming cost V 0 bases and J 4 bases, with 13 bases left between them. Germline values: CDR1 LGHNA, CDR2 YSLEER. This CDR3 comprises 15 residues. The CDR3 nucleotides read TGCGCCAGCAGCCAAGATACTCGACAGACATACGAGCAGTACGTC. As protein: CASSQDTRQTYEQYV.

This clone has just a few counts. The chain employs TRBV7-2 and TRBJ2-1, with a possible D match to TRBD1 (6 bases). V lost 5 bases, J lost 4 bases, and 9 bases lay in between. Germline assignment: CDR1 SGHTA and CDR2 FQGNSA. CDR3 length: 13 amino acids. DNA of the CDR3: TGTGCCAGCAGCAAAGGACAGTACAATGAGCAGTTCTTC. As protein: CASSKGQYNEQFF.

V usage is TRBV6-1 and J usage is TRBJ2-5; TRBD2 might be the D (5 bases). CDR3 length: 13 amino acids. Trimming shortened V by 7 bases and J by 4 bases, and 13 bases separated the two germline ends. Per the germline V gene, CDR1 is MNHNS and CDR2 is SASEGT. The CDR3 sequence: CASTWLGGETQYF. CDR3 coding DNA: TGTGCCAGCACTTGGCTTGGAGGAGAGACCCAGTACTTC.

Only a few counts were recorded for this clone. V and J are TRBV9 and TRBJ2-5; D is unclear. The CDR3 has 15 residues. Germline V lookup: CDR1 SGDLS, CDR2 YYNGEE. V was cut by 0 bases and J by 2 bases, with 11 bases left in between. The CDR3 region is CASSVGPAGQETQYF. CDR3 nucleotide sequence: TGTGCCAGCAGCGTAGGGCCAGCAGGACAAGAGACCCAGTACTTC. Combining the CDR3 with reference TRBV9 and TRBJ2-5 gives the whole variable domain DSGVTQTPKHLITATGQRVTLRCSPRSGDLSVYWYQQSLDQGLQFLIQYYNGEERAKGNILERFSAQQFPDLHSELNLSSLELGDSALYFCASSVGPAGQETQYFGPGTRLLVL.

In DNA, the CDR3 is TGTGCCAGCAGTTACGGGACTAGCGGGAACAATGAGCAGTTCTTC. This encodes CASSYGTSGNNEQFF. V and J are TRBV6-6 and TRBJ2-1; 13 bases map to TRBD2. The CDR3 has 15 amino acids. With V trimmed by 2 bases and J by 5 bases, 0 bases remained unmatched. Germline V gene sequence: CDR1 MNHNY, CDR2 SVGAGI (reference sequence).

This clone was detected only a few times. CDR3 sequence reads: CATVGGGAYDGQYV. The CDR3 DNA reads TGTGCCACCGTCGGGGGGGGCGCCTATGACGGGCAGTACGTC. This chain uses TRBV15 with TRBJ2-7, with 8 positions matching TRBD2. Germline V gene lookup returns CDR1 LNHNV and CDR2 YYDKDF (reference sequence). This CDR3 contains 14 residues. V shed 8 bases and J 9 bases; nucleotides not matched to a gene: 15.